This entry concerns a single T cell receptor (beta chain). What it recognizes is unknown. The assay was immunoSEQ multiplex PCR, and TCRdb's table has in-frame clones only and misses some. The sample consists of fewer than 85,000 clones, roughly nine tenths of them appearing once. These data come from a study of T cell responses to AZD1222 COVID-19 vaccine. Study context: Both about-4-week and about-12-week second-dose recipients were combined.

Trimming took 5 bases from V and 10 from J, leaving 20 bases between them. CDR1 MDHEN and CDR2 SYDVKM come from the germline V gene. The CDR3 covers 14 residues. Overall study findings and caveats: Only a handful of people who got AZD1222 tested seropositive at baseline. Breadth and depth of Spike-specific TCRs rose after two AZD1222 doses.

The origin of this receptor is an adult in good health. Sequences were derived from peripheral blood, sampled on day 0 of AZD1222 vaccination. The J gene is TRBJ1-2, the V gene TRBV28; TRBD1 might be the D (6 bases). The CDR3 nucleotides are TGTGCCAGCAGTGCCGGGACATATAATGGAGACTACACCTTC. This gives the protein CASSAGTYNGDYTF.